This is a list of T cell receptor beta chains from one sample in a study of blood T cell repertoires in COVID-19. Sequenced by immunoSEQ multiplex PCR; TCRdb stores in-frame clones only, minus some. The table records some 200,000 clones, 88% of them present only once. Material for sequencing was peripheral blood. These receptors were taken from a man aged 70 or older with acute or convalescent COVID-19. Both conserved end residues are part of each CDR3. Fields, in order: V gene, clone size, CDR3 protein. Rows give clone size only sometimes, using once, few, many, or a class for an expanded clone.

V: TRBV6-5; size: -; CDR3: CASSRTWGSGNTIYF
V: TRBV7-9; size: -; CDR3: CASSFIQSGYEQYF
V: TRBV5-1; size: -; CDR3: CASSLGQSSYEQYF
V: TRBV9; size: -; CDR3: CASSVGQGVHNEQFF
V: TRBV5-1; size: -; CDR3: CASSSYGQGGNSPLHF
V: TRBV5-6; size: -; CDR3: CASATGGFNSALHF
V: TRBV28; size: -; CDR3: CASLSGIKETQYF
V: TRBV4-3; size: -; CDR3: CASSQSSGLVYNEQFF
V: TRBV27; size: once; CDR3: CASNLTSGSSYNEQFF
V: TRBV3-1/TRBV3-2; size: -; CDR3: CASSPRGTDTQYF
V: TRBV2; size: -; CDR3: CASTGHGNEKLFF
V: TRBV18; size: -; CDR3: CASSPIGRGYTF
V: TRBV3-1/TRBV3-2; size: -; CDR3: CASSQGGTLTGSGQPQHF
V: TRBV21-1; size: -; CDR3: CASSKAGGQSNQPQHF
V: TRBV18; size: -; CDR3: CASSLRQGVDTEAFF
V: TRBV7-2; size: -; CDR3: CASSLGRESNEKLFF
V: TRBV11-2; size: -; CDR3: CASSLNGLAGGSSYNEQFF
V: TRBV3-1/TRBV3-2; size: -; CDR3: CASSQDSSAGSHEQYF
V: TRBV4-1; size: -; CDR3: CASSQDHSSGNTIYF
V: TRBV18; size: -; CDR3: CASSSGLATVNTEAFF
V: TRBV4-2; size: -; CDR3: CASSQPGQGEIFF
V: TRBV10-3; size: -; CDR3: CAIRPGLAGEGELFF
V: TRBV3-1/TRBV3-2; size: -; CDR3: CASSQGVGGIVEQFF